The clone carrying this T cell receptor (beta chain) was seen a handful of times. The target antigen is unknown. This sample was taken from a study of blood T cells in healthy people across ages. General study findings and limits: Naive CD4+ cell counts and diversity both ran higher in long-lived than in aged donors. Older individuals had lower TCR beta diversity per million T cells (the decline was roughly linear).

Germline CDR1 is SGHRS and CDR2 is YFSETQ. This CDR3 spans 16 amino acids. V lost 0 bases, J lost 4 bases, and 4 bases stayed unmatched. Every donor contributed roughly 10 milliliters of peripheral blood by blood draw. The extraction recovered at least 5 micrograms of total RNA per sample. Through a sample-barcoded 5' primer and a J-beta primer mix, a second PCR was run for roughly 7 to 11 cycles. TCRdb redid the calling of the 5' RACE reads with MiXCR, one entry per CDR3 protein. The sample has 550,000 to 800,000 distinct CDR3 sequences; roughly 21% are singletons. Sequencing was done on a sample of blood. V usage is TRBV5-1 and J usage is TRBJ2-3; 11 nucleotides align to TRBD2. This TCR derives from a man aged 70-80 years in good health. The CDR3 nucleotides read TGCGCCAGCAGCTTGGAGCTAGCGGGAGGAGCAGATACGCAGTATTTT. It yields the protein CASSLELAGGADTQYF.